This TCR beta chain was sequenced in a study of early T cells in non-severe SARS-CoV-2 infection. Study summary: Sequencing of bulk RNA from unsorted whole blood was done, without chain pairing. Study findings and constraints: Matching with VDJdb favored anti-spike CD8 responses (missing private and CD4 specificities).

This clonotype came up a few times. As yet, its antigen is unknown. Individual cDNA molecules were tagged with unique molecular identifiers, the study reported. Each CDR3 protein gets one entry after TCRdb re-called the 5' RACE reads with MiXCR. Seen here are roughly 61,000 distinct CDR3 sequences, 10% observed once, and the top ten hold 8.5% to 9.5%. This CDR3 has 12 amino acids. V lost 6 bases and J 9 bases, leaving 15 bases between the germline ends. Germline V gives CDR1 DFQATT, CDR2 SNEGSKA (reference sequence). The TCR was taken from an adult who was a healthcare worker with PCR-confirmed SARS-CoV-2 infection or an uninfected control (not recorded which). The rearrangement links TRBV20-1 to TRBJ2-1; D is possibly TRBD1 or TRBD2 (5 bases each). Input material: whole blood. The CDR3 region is CSAGVKFGEQFF. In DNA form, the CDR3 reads TGCAGTGCGGGGGTCAAGTTCGGTGAGCAGTTCTTC.